These 20 T cell receptor beta chains came from one sample sequenced in a study of regulatory T cells in long-lasting Graves disease. Sequencing libraries for TCR beta were prepared with iRepertoire HTBI primers and Arm-PCR of CDR3 regions. TCRdb reprocessed the multiplex PCR reads with MiXCR, giving one entry per CDR3 protein. The data contain hundreds of thousands of distinct CDR3 sequences, 16% of them singletons. Sample time point: newly diagnosed GD, antithyroid drugs for less than 3 months. PBMCs provided the RNA from which the TCR library was made. The same specimen was also included in a second study, on T cells in Graves' hyperthyroidism and ophthalmopathy.

Sequencing used peripheral blood mononuclear cells (PBMCs), obtained at new diagnosis, from a patient treated with antithyroid drugs. The receptors stem from a man aged 40-50 years with Graves disease.

This clonotype was seen ten or more times. The V and J genes are TRBV15 and TRBJ1-2; maybe TRBD1 (6 bases). CDR1 is LNHNV, CDR2 YYDKDF, per germline (reference sequence). The CDR3 totals 15 residues. Trimming shortened V by 4 bases and J by 6 bases, and 18 bases separated the two germline ends. The CDR3 reads CATSTPGVTFNGYTF. The CDR3 DNA reads as TGTGCCACCAGCACCCCAGGGGTTACGTTTAATGGCTACACCTTC.

The J gene is TRBJ2-3, the V gene TRBV6-5, with TRBD1 identical over 7 bases. The CDR3 totals 14 residues. J lost 7 bases, V lost 3 bases, and 7 bases had no gene match. Germline V gene lookup returns CDR1 MNHEY and CDR2 SVGAGI. The CDR3 DNA is TGTGCCAGCAGTTATACCGACAGGGCTAATACGCAGTATTTT. Its protein product is CASSYTDRANTQYF.

This clonotype was recorded many times. V gene TRBV5-1 combines with J gene TRBJ2-3; weak D call: TRBD1 (5 bases). CDR1 is SGHRS and CDR2 is YFSETQ in the germline V gene. V was shortened by 0 bases and J by 4 bases, with 9 bases between the two germline ends. The CDR3 has 14 amino acids. CDR3 amino acids: CASSLAQGADTQYF. The CDR3 nucleotides are TGCGCCAGCAGCTTGGCGCAGGGCGCAGATACGCAGTATTTT.

This clonotype was observed many times. The gene calls are TRBV2 and TRBJ2-6; either TRBD1 or TRBD2 may fit D (5 bases each). V was cut by 4 bases and J by 0 bases, with 16 bases left in between. The CDR3 consists of 18 residues. Germline V gene lookup returns CDR1 SNHLY and CDR2 FYNNEI. CDR3 in DNA: TGTGCCAGCAGTGCACTCCGGGACCTGACCTCTGGGGCCAACGTCCTGACTTTC. Amino acid sequence: CASSALRDLTSGANVLTF.

This clonotype was recorded at least ten times. The J gene is TRBJ2-5, the V gene TRBV7-2; TRBD2 matches 15 bases. This CDR3 is 15 amino acids long. Unmatched junction bases numbered 1, after V lost 3 bases and J lost 5 bases. From germline, CDR1 is SGHTA and CDR2 FQGNSA. DNA for the CDR3: TGTGCCAGCAGCTTGGGACTAGCGGGGGGCGAGACCCAGTACTTC. Amino acids: CASSLGLAGGETQYF.

This clonotype was seen a few times. The genes are TRBV20-1 and TRBJ1-6; 12 bases map to TRBD1. The germline gives CDR1 DFQATT, CDR2 SNEGSKA (reference sequence). The length of the CDR3 is 15 residues. J gave up 6 bases and V 6 bases, and 6 bases lay outside the gene matches. The CDR3, as DNA: TGCAGTGCGGGACAGGGGGCCCGTCGTAATTCACCCCTCCACTTT. Translation gives CSAGQGARRNSPLHF.

This clonotype was recorded a few times. The rearrangement uses TRBV19 and TRBJ1-5; no clear D. The CDR3 extends over 12 amino acids. Between the trimmed V and J ends, which lost 5 bases and 7 bases, there was a span of 9 bases. CDR1 LNHDA and CDR2 SQIVND come from the germline V gene (reference sequence). CDR3 DNA: TGTGCCAGTAGTCCATTACACCAGCCCCAGCATTTT. Its protein is CASSPLHQPQHF.

This clonotype was found many times. The chain employs TRBV11-1 and TRBJ1-3; 8 bases are shared with TRBD1. This CDR3 contains 17 residues. In germline, CDR1 is SGHAT, CDR2 FQDESV (reference sequence). V shed 5 bases, J shed 0 bases, and the junction held 9 bases outside the gene matches. The CDR3 coding sequence is TGTGCCAGCAGCCGGCCGGGACAGGCCTACTCTGGAAACACCATATATTTT. This translates into CASSRPGQAYSGNTIYF.

This clonotype was picked up many times. CDR3 residues: CSVGVAGENQETQYF. In nucleotides, the CDR3 is TGCAGCGTGGGGGTAGCGGGGGAAAACCAAGAGACCCAGTACTTC. The chain employs TRBV29-1 and TRBJ2-1; 9 bases are a match to TRBD2. The closer fit of TRBJ2-5 to the DNA end suggests the J call may be wrong. The V gene's germline CDR1 is SQVTM and CDR2 ANQGSEA. The CDR3 is 15 amino acids.

The V gene is TRBV20-1, the J gene TRBJ1-1, with TRBD1 as a possible D gene (5 bases). The CDR3 spans 14 residues. The germline V gene has CDR1 DFQATT and CDR2 SNEGSKA (reference sequence). The ends were cut back, 0 bases at V and 2 bases at J, with 10 bases in the middle. CDR3 sequence (DNA): TGCAGTGCTAGAGATAGCACAGGAAACACTGAAGCTTTCTTT. Protein sequence: CSARDSTGNTEAFF.

The chain combines TRBV4-1 with TRBJ1-4, with D unclear. The CDR3 has 17 residues. Trimming pared 6 bases from V and 0 bases from J, leaving 17 bases between. CDR1 is MGHRA and CDR2 is YSYEKL in the germline V gene. This CDR3 is CASSSQWFFATNEKLFF. The CDR3 bases are TGCGCCAGCAGTAGCCAGTGGTTCTTTGCAACTAATGAAAAACTGTTTTTT.

The sample holds a few counts of this clonotype. Germline is not matched at one junction end, which may reflect a read error. J is TRBJ1-2 and V is TRBV4-2; perhaps TRBD1 as D (5 bases). This CDR3 has 14 residues. CDR1 is LGHNA, CDR2 YNFKEQ, per germline. The CDR3 protein is CASSQEGTEGGYTF. Here the CDR3 DNA reads TGCGCCAGCAGCCAAGAAGGGACTGAAGGTGGCTACACCTTC.

The chain carries TRBV6-1 and TRBJ2-5; D uncertain. The CDR3 length is 11 residues. CDR1 is MNHNS and CDR2 is SASEGT in the germline V gene. With 3 bases removed from V and 4 bases from J, the gap between germline ends came to 3 bases. CDR3 sequence (DNA): TGTGCCAGCAGTGAGATAGAGACCCAGTACTTC. Its translation: CASSEIETQYF.

The CDR3 DNA reads TGTGCCAGCAGCCAAGATTTTTTTAGGACAGGGGGCCAGCCCCAGCATTTT. Its protein product is CASSQDFFRTGGQPQHF. The chain recombines TRBV4-2 with TRBJ1-5, with 11 bases that match TRBD1. CDR1 is LGHNA and CDR2 is YNFKEQ in the germline V gene. The CDR3 is made up of 17 amino acids. Trimming at V came to 0 bases and at J to 7 bases, leaving 8 bases not matched to a gene.

This clonotype was counted at least ten times. The chain is built from TRBV4-3 and TRBJ2-1; D possibly matches TRBD1 or TRBD2 (5 bases each). Per the germline V gene, CDR1 is LGHNA and CDR2 is YSLEER. CDR3 length: 15 residues. V lost 1 base and J 4 bases, leaving 11 bases between the germline ends. This chain's CDR3 is CASSQGGWGYNEQFF. The CDR3 DNA reads as TGCGCCAGCAGCCAAGGAGGTTGGGGGTACAATGAGCAGTTCTTC.

There are a few counts of this clonotype. This chain links TRBV4-2 with TRBJ1-4; D call uncertain. V was shortened by 1 base and J by 10 bases, with 7 bases between the two germline ends. This CDR3 is built from 12 residues. Germline loops: CDR1 LGHNA, CDR2 YNFKEQ. CDR3 region: CASSQGERKLFF. CDR3 bases: TGTGCCAGCAGCCAAGGGGAACGAAAACTGTTTTTT.

This clonotype was counted at least ten times. The chain couples TRBV7-2 to TRBJ2-3, with D perhaps matching TRBD2 (6 bases). Germline loops: CDR1 SGHTA, CDR2 FQGNSA. The CDR3 extends over 19 amino acids. V gave up 1 base and J gave up 0 bases, with 20 bases separating them. The CDR3 reads CASSLVWAGGYQSTDTQYF. The CDR3 DNA follows: TGTGCCAGCAGCTTAGTTTGGGCCGGGGGATACCAGAGCACAGATACGCAGTATTTT.

This clonotype was seen repeatedly, ten times or more. V and J are TRBV20-1 and TRBJ2-1; TRBD1 might be the D (5 bases). Germline V gene data show CDR1 as DFQATT and CDR2 as SNEGSKA (reference sequence). CDR3 length: 13 residues. Trimming removed 0 bases from V and 3 bases from J, with 6 bases in between. CDR3 loop: CSAREDSYNEQFF. In DNA, the CDR3 is TGCAGTGCTAGAGAAGACAGCTACAATGAGCAGTTCTTC.

This clonotype was seen more than once but under ten times. J is TRBJ1-4 and V is TRBV7-9; TRBD1 aligns across 8 bases. V was clipped by 5 bases and J by 4 bases; unmatched bases: 6. The V gene's germline CDR1 is SEHNR and CDR2 FQNEAQ (reference sequence). The CDR3 loop spans 15 amino acids. The CDR3 DNA reads as TGTGCCAGCAGCGAAGGGACAGGCGATAATGAAAAACTGTTTTTT. Amino acids: CASSEGTGDNEKLFF.

Many counts were recorded for this clonotype. CDR3 sequence: CASSSYAGTEAFF. CDR3 in DNA: TGTGCCAGCAGCTCCTATGCGGGCACTGAAGCTTTCTTT. The chain combines TRBV7-9 with TRBJ1-1; D remains unclear. This CDR3 contains 13 residues. Per the germline V gene, CDR1 is SEHNR and CDR2 is FQNEAQ (reference sequence). V was clipped by 4 bases and J by 4 bases, with 10 bases between them.